This T cell receptor beta chain was found in a study of PD-1 blockade in classical Hodgkin lymphoma. Study-level points and caveats: There was a significant rise in CD4+ TCR diversity by C4D1, with no such rise for CD8+. The authors have not defined what causes the repertoire differences, possibly disease activity or prior therapy.

Each and every patient relapsed after autologous stem cell transplantation, and patients got differing brentuximab vedotin exposure. With 5 bases clipped from V and 4 bases from J, the junction kept 6 bases outside the gene matches. From germline, CDR1 is SGHNT and CDR2 YENEEA. The CDR3 totals 15 residues. Here immunoSEQ multiplex PCR was the method, and the copy in TCRdb shows in-frame clones only, minus some. The sample records 40,000 to 45,000 clones, approximately 78% being singletons. Comments on this clone: The antigen remains unidentified.

This TCR was sampled from a human donor with classical Hodgkin lymphoma. The sequences come from peripheral blood mononuclear cells (PBMCs), collected at baseline. The chain couples TRBV11-3 to TRBJ2-2; 8 bases are a match to TRBD2. The CDR3 region has the DNA TGTGCCAGCAGCGCGGCAGCGGGGGCCACCGGGGAGCTGTTTTTT. It yields the protein CASSAAAGATGELFF.